This TCR beta chain was profiled in a study of long-term antiretroviral therapy in people with HIV. Study-level results: Researchers lacked any data on ART adherence, viral resistance or therapy changes. Samples were collected from the mid-2000s to the late 2010s under possibly less effective ART regimens. Clones that expanded before ART (that is, prior to treatment) dominated the repertoire at all time points.

Every specimen held between 1-10 million cryopreserved PBMC. These were thawed and washed before DNA extraction. Trimming left V 1 base short and J 5 bases short, with 12 bases between. Germline assignment: CDR1 SGDLS and CDR2 YYNGEE. This CDR3 spans 14 amino acids. Sequencing relied on immunoSEQ assay v3.0, run at survey level. The assay was immunoSEQ multiplex PCR, and TCRdb's table has in-frame clones only and misses some. The table shows about 44,000 clones, with around 96% occurring only once. This clone has only one observation. Its antigen remains unidentified. Specimen: unsorted PBMCs, collected 3.7 years after starting antiretroviral therapy. The sequence was collected from a woman between 50 and 59 years old with HIV. The chain links TRBV9 to TRBJ1-1; possible D gene TRBD1, 6 bases. CDR3 DNA: TGTGCCAGCAGCGTACAGGGGTGGGGTACTGAAGCTTTCTTT. Its protein product is CASSVQGWGTEAFF.